The rows below give T cell receptor beta chains drawn from one sample of a study of shared clonotypes between healthy human individuals. Assay used: immunoSEQ multiplex PCR; TCRdb lists only in-frame clones, some missing. The sample includes approximately 1,000,000 clones, more than 75% of them seen just once. The sample comprised memory CD4+ T cells from PBMCs. The origin of the receptors is a man between 18 and 35 years old in good health. Some clones in this sample may be carry-over from other donors' samples. Each CDR3 is given with its conserved first and last residue. D genes are given only for firm matches. The size field is filled for only some rows; it gives once, few, many or a size class.

v_gene	abundance	j_gene	d_gene	CDR3nt	CDR3aa
TRBV10-3	NA	TRBJ2-7	NA	TGTGCCATCAGTGAGTCTGGCAGCGTCTCCTACGAGCAGTACTTC	CAISESGSVSYEQYF
TRBV28	NA	TRBJ2-3	NA	TGTGCCAGCAGTTTAGCGGGTCCCCGGTGGGGCACAGATACGCAGTATTTT	CASSLAGPRWGTDTQYF
TRBV6-1	NA	TRBJ2-7	TRBD2	TGTGCCAGCACCGGGACTAGCGGGAGCTACGAGCAGTACTTC	CASTGTSGSYEQYF
TRBV18	NA	TRBJ1-3	NA	TGTGCCAGCTCACCTCAGAGGGTGGACACCATATATTTT	CASSPQRVDTIYF
TRBV7-9	NA	TRBJ2-1	TRBD2	TGTGCCAGCAGCCCACACCATCCGACTAGCGGGAGGGTCGACGAGCAGTTCTTC	CASSPHHPTSGRVDEQFF
TRBV18	NA	TRBJ2-7	NA	TGTGCCAGCTCACCGTTTCCGGCAACTGGCACCTACGAGCAGTACTTC	CASSPFPATGTYEQYF
TRBV5-1	NA	TRBJ1-6	TRBD1	TGCGCCAGCAGCCCCCCCGGGACAGGGGATTCACCCCTCCACTTT	CASSPPGTGDSPLHF
TRBV19	NA	TRBJ2-2	NA	TGTGCCACCCTACCCTCCGGGACGCGACTCACCGGGGAGCTGTTTTTT	CATLPSGTRLTGELFF
TRBV5-4	NA	TRBJ1-1	NA	TGTGCCAGCAGCTTGAAGGGGCGGGAAGCTTTCTTT	CASSLKGREAFF
TRBV21-1	NA	TRBJ2-7	NA	TGTGCCAGCAGCAAAGGGAGAGACAAGGGGATTGCCTACGAGCAGTACTTC	CASSKGRDKGIAYEQYF
TRBV5-1	once	TRBJ2-7	TRBD1	TGCGCCAGCAGCCGGGACAGGGGTTACGAGCAGTACTTC	CASSRDRGYEQYF
TRBV6-5	NA	TRBJ2-7	TRBD2	TGTGCCAGCAGACGCTTTAGCGGGAGGACCTACGAGCAGTACTTC	CASRRFSGRTYEQYF
TRBV27	NA	TRBJ2-3	NA	TGTGCCAGCAGCCGCAGTCCTGTTTTTAGCACAGATACGCAGTATTTT	CASSRSPVFSTDTQYF
TRBV6-1	few	TRBJ1-2	TRBD1	TGTGCCAGCAGCCACGGTGGACAGGCCTATGGCTACACCTTC	CASSHGGQAYGYTF
TRBV4-2	once	TRBJ1-2	TRBD1	TGTGCCAGCAGCCAAGATATTGGGAGGACAGGGGGGTTGAAAGGCTACACCTTC	CASSQDIGRTGGLKGYTF
TRBV27	NA	TRBJ2-1	NA	TGTGCCAGCAGGCTCGGGACGGGAGCTCGTGAGCAGTTCTTC	CASRLGTGAREQFF
TRBV19	NA	TRBJ2-1	NA	TGTGCCAGTAGTATTAGAGGAACAGGGAACAATGAGCAGTTCTTC	CASSIRGTGNNEQFF
TRBV5-4	NA	TRBJ2-7	NA	TGTGCCAGCAGCTTGGTGGGCAGCTCACCCTACGAGCAGTACTTC	CASSLVGSSPYEQYF
TRBV4-2	NA	TRBJ2-7	NA	TGTGCCAGCAGCCTAGGTGGGGACGGGGACTACGAGCAGTACTTC	CASSLGGDGDYEQYF
TRBV7-2	NA	TRBJ2-4	TRBD2	TGTGCCAGCAGCTTAAGAAGCGGGAGCCCACAAAACATTCAGTACTTC	CASSLRSGSPQNIQYF
TRBV28	NA	TRBJ2-3	NA	TGTGCCAGCAACGTACCGGGACTCCCCACAGATACGCAGTATTTT	CASNVPGLPTDTQYF
TRBV6-5	NA	TRBJ2-7	NA	TGTGCCAGCAGTTACTCGGCGGTCTACGAGCAGTACTTC	CASSYSAVYEQYF
TRBV14	few	TRBJ1-1	NA	TGTGCCAGCAGCCTCCAGTGGAACACTGAAGCTTTCTTT	CASSLQWNTEAFF
TRBV18	NA	TRBJ2-7	NA	TGTGCCAGCTCACCGAGCCCCGAGGCGCCGGCCTACGAGCAGTACTTC	CASSPSPEAPAYEQYF
TRBV6-1	NA	TRBJ2-5	NA	TGTGCCAGCAGTGAATTAAACCCCGGATCTGAGACCCAGTACTTC	CASSELNPGSETQYF
TRBV25-1	NA	TRBJ2-5	NA	TGTGCCAGCAGGACGCAGGAGGGGTACCAAGAGACCCAGTACTTC	CASRTQEGYQETQYF
TRBV30	NA	TRBJ2-1	NA	TGTGCCTGCGACGGTTACAATGAGCAGTTCTTC	CACDGYNEQFF
TRBV19	NA	TRBJ2-7	NA	TGTGCCAGTAGTGTTGGGGGGGCCTCCTACGAGCAGTACTTC	CASSVGGASYEQYF
TRBV30	NA	TRBJ2-5	NA	TGTGCCTGGAGTGGCCCCAGGGAAAATCAGTACTTC	CAWSGPRENQYF
TRBV30	NA	TRBJ2-7	NA	TGTGCCTGGAGTTCGAGTTGGGAGCAGTACTTC	CAWSSSWEQYF
TRBV19	few	TRBJ1-1	NA	TGTGCCAGTAGTATACGGAAGGTGGCATCCCACACTGAAGCTTTCTTT	CASSIRKVASHTEAFF
TRBV9	NA	TRBJ1-5	TRBD1	TGTGCCAGCAGCCCCGACAGGGGGGAAGGCAATCAGCCCCAGCATTTT	CASSPDRGEGNQPQHF
TRBV2	NA	TRBJ2-5	NA	TGTGCCAGCAGGGCTAGCGCCCACCAAGAGACCCAGTACTTC	CASRASAHQETQYF
TRBV6-1	NA	TRBJ2-7	NA	TGTGCCAGCAGTGATCGTTTCAGACAAGGGGGATCCGAGCAGTACTTC	CASSDRFRQGGSEQYF
TRBV5-5	NA	TRBJ2-5	NA	TGTGCCAGCAGCTTCGTCCAAGAGACCCAGTACTTC	CASSFVQETQYF
TRBV25-1	NA	TRBJ2-4	NA	TGTGCCAGCCAGGAGTCTCTAGCCAAAAACATTCAGTACTTC	CASQESLAKNIQYF
TRBV28	NA	TRBJ1-2	NA	TGTGCCAGCACGGGGACGTATGGCTACACCTTC	CASTGTYGYTF
TRBV18	NA	TRBJ1-4	NA	TGTGCCAGCTCACCGAACCAAGGGGCCTTAGGTGAAAAACTGTTTTTT	CASSPNQGALGEKLFF
TRBV27	NA	TRBJ1-2	TRBD1	TGTGCCAGCAGTTCTAATACAGGGGCCCTGCATGGCTACACCTTC	CASSSNTGALHGYTF
TRBV19	once	TRBJ2-2	NA	TGTGCCAGTAGTACAACCTTAGACACATACACCGGGGAGCTGTTTTTT	CASSTTLDTYTGELFF
TRBV28	NA	TRBJ2-1	NA	TGTGCCAGCAGTCACCCCGGGGGTCAGGGTGACAATGAGCAGTTCTTC	CASSHPGGQGDNEQFF
TRBV27	NA	TRBJ1-5	TRBD1	TGTGCCAGCAGTTCCCCCCGACAGGGGCCCTCCCTGCATTTT	CASSSPRQGPSLHF
TRBV5-4	NA	TRBJ1-1	NA	TGTGCCAGCAGCTTGGATGGGGTTGTCGAAGCTTTCTTT	CASSLDGVVEAFF
TRBV5-4	NA	TRBJ2-5	NA	TGTGCCAGCAGCTTGGGAACACGGAGCGAGACCCAGTACTTC	CASSLGTRSETQYF
TRBV7-2	NA	TRBJ2-2	NA	TGTGCCAGCAGCCCCTTCACGGGATTCGGCACCGGGGAGCTGTTTTTT	CASSPFTGFGTGELFF
TRBV9	few	TRBJ1-1	NA	TGTGCCAGCAGCCGGATCCTATCAAGGAACACTGAAGCTTTCTTT	CASSRILSRNTEAFF
TRBV15	NA	TRBJ2-7	NA	TGTGCCACCAGCATTGGAGGGCGCGAGCAGTACTTC	CATSIGGREQYF